The entry below gives a single T cell receptor (beta chain) sequence along with its context. Its specificity is unknown. A much bigger clone sits one base away, suggesting this may be a read error. Both TCR beta VDJ combination and CDR3 sequence profiling were carried out. Genomic DNA was the template for this profiling. MiXCR, run by TCRdb on the reads, gives a single entry per CDR3 protein. This table holds approximately 190,000 distinct CDR3 sequences, roughly half found once. Germline lookup yields CDR1 DFQATT and CDR2 SNEGSKA (reference sequence). The CDR3 is 15 residues long. With 3 bases removed from V and 6 bases from J, the gap between germline ends came to 18 bases. Patients selected for sequencing had displayed CD8+CD57+ cell expansion by flow cytometry. The data were obtained in a study of CD8+CD57+ T cells in acquired aplastic anemia. Study as a whole: On average, sorted CD4+ and CD8+ cells gave roughly 3 ug of DNA.

Broader study findings: Comparison of patients with controls identified nearly 30 shared CD8+ CDR3 sequences.

The sample was sorted CD4+, CD8+, or CD8+CD57+ T cells (not recorded which) from PBMCs. The receptor's source is a human donor with aplastic anemia. This rearrangement joins TRBV20-1 to TRBJ2-1, with D perhaps assigned TRBD1 or TRBD2 (5 bases each). CDR3 loop: CSASFSGLICNEQFF. CDR3 bases: TGCAGTGCTAGCTTTTCGGGGCTTATCTGCAATGAGCAGTTCTTC.